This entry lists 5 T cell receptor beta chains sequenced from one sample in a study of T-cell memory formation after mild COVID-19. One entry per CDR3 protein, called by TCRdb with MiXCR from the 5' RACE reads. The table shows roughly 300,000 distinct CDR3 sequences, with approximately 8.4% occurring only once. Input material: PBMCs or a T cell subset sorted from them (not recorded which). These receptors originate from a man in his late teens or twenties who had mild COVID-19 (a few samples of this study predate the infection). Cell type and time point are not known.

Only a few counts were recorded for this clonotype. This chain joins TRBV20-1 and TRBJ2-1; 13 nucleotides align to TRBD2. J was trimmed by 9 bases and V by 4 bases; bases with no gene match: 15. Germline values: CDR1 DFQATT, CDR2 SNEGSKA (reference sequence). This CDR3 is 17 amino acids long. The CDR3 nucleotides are TGCAGTGCTATCGTCCCGGGACTAGCGGGGAAGGCAAGTGAGCAGTTCTTC. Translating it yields CSAIVPGLAGKASEQFF.

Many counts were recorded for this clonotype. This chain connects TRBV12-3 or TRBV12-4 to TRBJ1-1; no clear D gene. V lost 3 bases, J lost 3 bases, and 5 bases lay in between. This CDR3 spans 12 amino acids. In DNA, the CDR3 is TGTGCCAGCAGTTTGTGGGACACTGAAGCTTTCTTT. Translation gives CASSLWDTEAFF.

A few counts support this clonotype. The CDR3, as DNA: TGCAGTGCTAGAAAACAGGGTGATGAGCAGTACTTC. Translation: CSARKQGDEQYF. The rearrangement links TRBV20-1 to TRBJ2-7, with D perhaps matching TRBD1 (6 bases). CDR3 length: 12 residues. Germline V CDR1 and CDR2: DFQATT, SNEGSKA (reference sequence). V was cut by 2 bases and J by 7 bases, with 12 bases left in between.

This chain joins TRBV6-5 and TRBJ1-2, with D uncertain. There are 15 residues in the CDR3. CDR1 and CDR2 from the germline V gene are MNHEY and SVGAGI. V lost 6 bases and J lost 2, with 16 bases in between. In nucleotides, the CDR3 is TGTGCCAGCAGCCCCTCGGTAGGGCCCAACTATGGCTACACCTTC. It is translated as CASSPSVGPNYGYTF.

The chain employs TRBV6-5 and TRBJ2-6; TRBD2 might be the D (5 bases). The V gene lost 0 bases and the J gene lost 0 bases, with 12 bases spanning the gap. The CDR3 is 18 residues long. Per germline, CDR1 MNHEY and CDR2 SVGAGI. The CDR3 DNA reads TGTGCCAGCAGTTACTCGGCTCTTGGGAGCTCTGGGGCCAACGTCCTGACTTTC. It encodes CASSYSALGSSGANVLTF.